These 25 T cell receptor beta chains were sequenced from one sample in a study of identical twins. TCRdb passed the 5' RACE reads through MiXCR, listing each CDR3 protein once. The sample includes 130,000 to 150,000 distinct CDR3 sequences, roughly 3.5% of them seen just once. The sample comprised memory T cells sorted from blood. These receptors originate from a young man in good health.

This clonotype was recorded at least ten times. The V and J genes are TRBV20-1 and TRBJ2-2; TRBD2 might be the D (6 bases). This CDR3 has 15 amino acids. In germline, CDR1 is DFQATT, CDR2 SNEGSKA (reference sequence). V was cut by 3 bases and J by 6 bases, with 17 bases left in between. The CDR3 region has the DNA TGCAGTGCTAGGGTCCCGGGACTTCATCCCGGGGAGCTGTTTTTT. Protein: CSARVPGLHPGELFF.

The chain is built from TRBV11-3 and TRBJ2-2; possibly TRBD1 for D (6 bases). Germline assignment: CDR1 SGHNT and CDR2 YENEEA. With 2 bases removed from V and 8 bases from J, the gap between germline ends came to 18 bases. This CDR3 has 16 amino acids. The CDR3 protein is CASSLSLGQRSGELFF. For the CDR3, the DNA is TGTGCCAGCAGCTTAAGTTTAGGACAGCGGTCAGGGGAGCTGTTTTTT.

Note on this clonotype: This may be a read error, as it is one base from a much larger clone. The CDR3 end shows no conserved phenylalanine or tryptophan, and so a read error is likely. The chain is built from TRBV10-2 and TRBJ1-2; D is possibly TRBD1 (5 bases). The germline V and J ends were trimmed by 7 bases and 4 bases, with 10 bases remaining between them. The germline V gene encodes CDR1 WSHSY and CDR2 SAAADI. The CDR3 runs to 12 residues. In nucleotides, the CDR3 is TGCGCCAGCACCGGGGACCTCTATGGCTACACCTCC. It translates to CASTGDLYGYTS.

This clonotype was detected only a few times. This sequence joins TRBV5-1 and TRBJ1-2; 10 bases are shared with TRBD1. V lost 0 bases to trimming and J lost 5 bases; unmatched junction nucleotides: 4. CDR3 length equals 15 residues. CDR1 is SGHRS, CDR2 YFSETQ, per germline. The CDR3 bases are TGCGCCAGCAGCTTGGAGACAGGGGGCAAGTATGGCTACACCTTC. Amino acids: CASSLETGGKYGYTF.

This clonotype showed up many times. CDR3 sequence reads: CSARLAGTNNEQFF. In nucleotides, the CDR3 is TGCAGTGCCCGACTAGCGGGAACTAACAATGAGCAGTTCTTC. The chain carries TRBV20-1 and TRBJ2-1; 11 positions agree with TRBD2. CDR3 size: 14 residues. Germline lookup yields CDR1 DFQATT and CDR2 SNEGSKA (reference sequence). V lost 6 bases and J lost 5; bases outside the gene matches: 6.

This clonotype was detected ten times or more. The chain couples TRBV19 to TRBJ2-7, with no clear D. This CDR3 contains 11 residues. Germline values: CDR1 LNHDA, CDR2 SQIVND (reference sequence). Trimming stripped 6 bases from V and 4 bases from J, with 7 bases between. The CDR3 is CASSNEYEQYF. In DNA form, the CDR3 reads TGTGCCAGTAGCAATGAGTACGAGCAGTACTTC.

There are a few counts of this clonotype. This rearrangement joins TRBV20-1 to TRBJ2-2; no clear D. CDR3 length: 14 amino acids. Germline assignment: CDR1 DFQATT and CDR2 SNEGSKA (reference sequence). Deletions cut 0 bases from V and 4 bases from J, with 9 bases between. CDR3 sequence (DNA): TGCAGTGCTAGAGATCAAATGGCCACCGGGGAGCTGTTTTTT. The encoded protein is CSARDQMATGELFF.

The chain joins TRBV3-1 to TRBJ1-1; D unclear. CDR1 is LGHDT, CDR2 YNNKEL, per germline (reference sequence). Between the trimmed V and J ends, which lost 7 bases and 0 bases, there was a span of 9 bases. The CDR3 has 13 residues. DNA for the CDR3: TGTGCCAGCACCCGGTCGGTGAACACTGAAGCTTTCTTT. Its protein product is CASTRSVNTEAFF.

This clonotype was counted at least ten times. This chain connects TRBV4-2 to TRBJ2-2; 8 bases line up with TRBD2. V trimming: 0 bases; J trimming: 0 bases; junction bases outside the gene matches: 6. In germline, CDR1 is LGHNA, CDR2 YNFKEQ. The CDR3 spans 18 residues. CDR3 nucleotide sequence: TGTGCCAGCAGCCAAGATACTAGCGGAGCCGCGAACACCGGGGAGCTGTTTTTT. This sequence encodes CASSQDTSGAANTGELFF.

This clonotype has at least ten counts. The chain carries TRBV28 and TRBJ2-7; tentative D call: TRBD2 (5 bases). The CDR3 is made up of 15 amino acids. Germline V lookup: CDR1 MDHEN, CDR2 SYDVKM. Trimming cost V 6 bases and J 3 bases, with 18 bases left between them. DNA of the CDR3: TGTGCCAGCAGGGAACGGGGAACCGGGGACTACGAGCAGTACTTC. It translates to CASRERGTGDYEQYF.

This clonotype occurred many times. The chain couples TRBV18 to TRBJ2-7; the D is unclear. V lost 0 bases, J lost 5 bases, and 8 bases lay in between. The germline V gene encodes CDR1 KGHSH and CDR2 LQKENI. The CDR3 has 13 amino acids. CDR3 coding DNA: TGTGCCAGCTCACCACCCTCTAGTAACGAGCAGTACTTC. This sequence encodes CASSPPSSNEQYF.

This clonotype came up many times. V is TRBV29-1 and J is TRBJ2-4; 12 bases align to TRBD2. This CDR3 spans 16 amino acids. Losses at the gene ends were 0 bases for V and 6 bases for J; bases not matched to a gene: 6. The V gene's germline CDR1 is SQVTM and CDR2 ANQGSEA. The CDR3 reads CSVEERLAGVGNIQYF. Here the CDR3 DNA reads TGCAGCGTTGAAGAAAGACTAGCGGGAGTCGGAAACATTCAGTACTTC.

This clonotype was observed a handful of times. V gene TRBV6-5 combines with J gene TRBJ1-2; 8 bases line up with TRBD1. This CDR3 is 15 amino acids long. V lost 2 bases, J lost 2 bases, and 4 bases stayed unmatched. Germline loops: CDR1 MNHEY, CDR2 SVGAGI. The CDR3 loop is CASSYGTGPNYGYTF. CDR3 in DNA: TGTGCCAGCAGTTACGGGACAGGCCCCAACTATGGCTACACCTTC.

This clonotype was detected many times. The chain is built from TRBV20-1 and TRBJ2-7, with 7 bases fitting TRBD2. This CDR3 is built from 13 residues. Unmatched junction bases numbered 10, after V lost 5 bases and J lost 6 bases. Germline V gene lookup returns CDR1 DFQATT and CDR2 SNEGSKA (reference sequence). This CDR3 is CSAGSGATLEQYF. The CDR3 nucleotides are TGCAGTGCTGGAAGCGGGGCCACCCTCGAGCAGTACTTC.

This clonotype has just a few counts. The chain is built from TRBV5-1 and TRBJ2-7; D may be TRBD1 (6 bases). The CDR3 length is 15 residues. In germline, CDR1 is SGHRS, CDR2 YFSETQ. V was pared by 6 bases and J by 2 bases, with 18 bases between. The CDR3 DNA reads as TGCGCCAGCACCTCATGGGAAACAGGGACCTACGAGCAGTACTTC. Its translation is CASTSWETGTYEQYF.

This clonotype was detected ten times or more. Here the CDR3 DNA reads TGTGCCTGGAGTAAGGTGGACAGGACTGAAGCTTTCTTT. Its translation: CAWSKVDRTEAFF. The J gene is TRBJ1-1, the V gene TRBV30, with 7 bases identical to TRBD1. J was trimmed by 5 bases and V by 2 bases; bases with no gene match: 5. The CDR3 sequence is 13 residues long. CDR1 and CDR2 from the germline V gene are GTSNPN and SVGIG (reference sequence).

This clonotype was seen more than once but under ten times. J is TRBJ2-2 and V is TRBV4-1; D gene unclear. This CDR3 region has 14 residues. Germline values: CDR1 MGHRA, CDR2 YSYEKL. V was clipped by 4 bases and J by 7 bases, with 13 bases between them. CDR3 nucleotide sequence: TGCGCCAGCAGCCTCCACCTCCAAGTCGGGGAGCTGTTTTTT. Protein sequence: CASSLHLQVGELFF.

The sample holds many counts of this clonotype. The rearrangement uses TRBV28 and TRBJ2-7; 10 bases fit TRBD2. Germline V gives CDR1 MDHEN, CDR2 SYDVKM. The V segment lost 5 bases and the J segment 7 bases; nucleotides outside the gene matches: 11. The CDR3 is 15 amino acids. The CDR3 spells CASSHGGVAGGEQYF. The CDR3 DNA reads as TGTGCCAGCAGTCACGGCGGGGTAGCGGGAGGTGAGCAGTACTTC.

In this sample, this clonotype turned up many times. The V gene is TRBV5-1, the J gene TRBJ2-5; D is possibly TRBD1 or TRBD2 (6 bases each). V was cut by 0 bases and J by 5 bases, with 20 bases left in between. Germline lookup yields CDR1 SGHRS and CDR2 YFSETQ. The CDR3 is 17 residues long. The chain's CDR3 is CASSLAPRSGGGETQYF. The CDR3, as DNA: TGCGCCAGCAGCTTGGCCCCACGCAGCGGAGGGGGGGAGACCCAGTACTTC.

The sample holds many counts of this clonotype. The genes are TRBV20-1 and TRBJ2-1, with 7 bases identical to TRBD2. CDR1 and CDR2 from the germline V gene are DFQATT and SNEGSKA (reference sequence). The CDR3 runs 15 residues. Unmatched junction bases numbered 10, after V lost 1 base and J lost 7 bases. The CDR3 DNA is TGCAGTGCTAGAGGGTCGGCGGGAGAGGTGAATGAGCAGTTCTTC. Its translation is CSARGSAGEVNEQFF.

The sample holds many counts of this clonotype. The CDR3 DNA reads as TGTGCCAGCAGCCAAGGGCAGGATAATTCACCCCTCCACTTT. Translation gives CASSQGQDNSPLHF. The V and J genes are TRBV3-1 and TRBJ1-6, with D unresolved. The CDR3 is 14 amino acids. Germline lookup yields CDR1 LGHDT and CDR2 YNNKEL (reference sequence). V lost 1 base and J lost 5, with 6 bases in between.

This clonotype was counted ten times or more. The CDR3 protein is CASSEYRELNTEAFF. The CDR3 DNA is TGTGCCAGCAGTGAGTATAGGGAACTGAACACTGAAGCTTTCTTT. The V gene is TRBV2, the J gene TRBJ1-1, with D unresolved. This CDR3 comprises 15 residues. V lost 3 bases to trimming and J lost 0 bases, with 11 bases between them. Germline assignment: CDR1 SNHLY and CDR2 FYNNEI. The whole variable domain, filled in from reference TRBV2 and TRBJ1-1, reads EPEVTQTPSHQVTQMGQEVILRCVPISNHLYFYWYRQILGQKVEFLVSFYNNEISEKSEIFDDQFSVERPDGSNFTLKIRSTKLEDSAMYFCASSEYRELNTEAFFGQGTRLTVV.

The chain recombines TRBV24-1 with TRBJ2-1; D might be TRBD2 (5 bases). The germline V gene encodes CDR1 KGHDR and CDR2 SFDVKD. The CDR3 length is 19 residues. V dropped 2 bases and J dropped 5 bases, with 24 bases sitting between them. The CDR3 region has the DNA TGTGCCACCAGTGATTCCCTCGCCCCACGGGGTCTCCTAAACAATGAGCAGTTCTTC. Protein: CATSDSLAPRGLLNNEQFF.

This clonotype was seen repeatedly, ten times or more. The rearrangement links TRBV4-1 to TRBJ2-3; D possibly corresponds to TRBD2 (6 bases). V lost 0 bases and J lost 4, with 14 bases in between. CDR3 size: 16 residues. The germline CDR1 and CDR2 sequences are MGHRA and YSYEKL. The CDR3 bases are TGCGCCAGCAGCCAAGATAAGGCGACGGGGGCAGATACGCAGTATTTT. Its protein is CASSQDKATGADTQYF.

This clonotype was counted ten times or more. Compared with germline, one end of the junction differs, possibly owing to a read error. The chain employs TRBV12-3 or TRBV12-4 and TRBJ2-1; the match to TRBD2 covers 12 bases. CDR3 length equals 13 residues. CDR3 sequence: CASSFPSGRALVF. The DNA for the CDR3 is TGTGCCAGCAGTTTTCCTAGCGGGAGGGCCCTGGTCTTC.